This T cell receptor (beta chain) was retrieved from a study of T cell repertoires in cytomegalovirus infection. For the study at large: Based on public TCR beta signatures, there were indications of CMV infection and of a matching HLA type. Whole-study findings and limits: The cumulative frequency of public TCR beta families distinguished individuals who carried CMV together with the relevant HLA. The response measured ex vivo was dominated by TCR beta clonotypes (HLA-C-restricted and CMV-specific).

Between the trimmed V and J ends, which lost 9 bases and 3 bases, there was a span of 14 bases. The CDR3 has 14 residues. This clonotype appeared many times. The antigen remains undetermined. TCRdb analysed the reads with MiXCR anew, one entry per CDR3 protein. The sample holds about 260,000 distinct CDR3 sequences; approximately 9.2% are singletons and the top ten take about 15%. Sequencing was performed on PBMCs. The rearrangement links TRBV12-3 or TRBV12-4 to TRBJ2-2; no reliable D call. This sequence originates from a human donor in good health (CMV status not recorded). Some clones in this sample may be carry-over from other donors' samples. The CDR3 is CASLPGEDTGELFF. The CDR3 nucleotides are TGTGCCAGTTTACCCGGAGAGGACACCGGGGAGCTGTTTTTT.